The clone carrying this TCR beta chain was seen at least ten times. The data are from a study of T-cell reconstitution after alpha-beta-depleted transplantation in children. The V gene's germline CDR1 is ENHRY and CDR2 SYGVKD. This CDR3 region has 16 residues. Trimming cost V 2 bases and J 2 bases, with 14 bases left between them. Preparation of the TCRbeta library involved a method that used unique molecular identifiers. TCRdb used MiXCR to reprocess the PCR reads, holding one entry per CDR3 protein. This sample has about 340,000 distinct CDR3 sequences, with roughly 17% found just once. The genes are TRBV10-3 and TRBJ2-3; tentatively, D is TRBD2 (5 bases). The TCR was taken from a male patient aged 2 to 9 who had a stem cell transplant for acute lymphoblastic leukemia, so the T cells may come from the graft donor. The sequences come from PBMCs, mostly from graft donor cells, collected 360 days after TCRalphabeta/CD19-depleted stem cell transplant. The CDR3 is CAISEPKLGLTDTQYF. The CDR3, as DNA: TGTGCCATCAGTGAGCCGAAACTAGGACTCACAGATACGCAGTATTTT.